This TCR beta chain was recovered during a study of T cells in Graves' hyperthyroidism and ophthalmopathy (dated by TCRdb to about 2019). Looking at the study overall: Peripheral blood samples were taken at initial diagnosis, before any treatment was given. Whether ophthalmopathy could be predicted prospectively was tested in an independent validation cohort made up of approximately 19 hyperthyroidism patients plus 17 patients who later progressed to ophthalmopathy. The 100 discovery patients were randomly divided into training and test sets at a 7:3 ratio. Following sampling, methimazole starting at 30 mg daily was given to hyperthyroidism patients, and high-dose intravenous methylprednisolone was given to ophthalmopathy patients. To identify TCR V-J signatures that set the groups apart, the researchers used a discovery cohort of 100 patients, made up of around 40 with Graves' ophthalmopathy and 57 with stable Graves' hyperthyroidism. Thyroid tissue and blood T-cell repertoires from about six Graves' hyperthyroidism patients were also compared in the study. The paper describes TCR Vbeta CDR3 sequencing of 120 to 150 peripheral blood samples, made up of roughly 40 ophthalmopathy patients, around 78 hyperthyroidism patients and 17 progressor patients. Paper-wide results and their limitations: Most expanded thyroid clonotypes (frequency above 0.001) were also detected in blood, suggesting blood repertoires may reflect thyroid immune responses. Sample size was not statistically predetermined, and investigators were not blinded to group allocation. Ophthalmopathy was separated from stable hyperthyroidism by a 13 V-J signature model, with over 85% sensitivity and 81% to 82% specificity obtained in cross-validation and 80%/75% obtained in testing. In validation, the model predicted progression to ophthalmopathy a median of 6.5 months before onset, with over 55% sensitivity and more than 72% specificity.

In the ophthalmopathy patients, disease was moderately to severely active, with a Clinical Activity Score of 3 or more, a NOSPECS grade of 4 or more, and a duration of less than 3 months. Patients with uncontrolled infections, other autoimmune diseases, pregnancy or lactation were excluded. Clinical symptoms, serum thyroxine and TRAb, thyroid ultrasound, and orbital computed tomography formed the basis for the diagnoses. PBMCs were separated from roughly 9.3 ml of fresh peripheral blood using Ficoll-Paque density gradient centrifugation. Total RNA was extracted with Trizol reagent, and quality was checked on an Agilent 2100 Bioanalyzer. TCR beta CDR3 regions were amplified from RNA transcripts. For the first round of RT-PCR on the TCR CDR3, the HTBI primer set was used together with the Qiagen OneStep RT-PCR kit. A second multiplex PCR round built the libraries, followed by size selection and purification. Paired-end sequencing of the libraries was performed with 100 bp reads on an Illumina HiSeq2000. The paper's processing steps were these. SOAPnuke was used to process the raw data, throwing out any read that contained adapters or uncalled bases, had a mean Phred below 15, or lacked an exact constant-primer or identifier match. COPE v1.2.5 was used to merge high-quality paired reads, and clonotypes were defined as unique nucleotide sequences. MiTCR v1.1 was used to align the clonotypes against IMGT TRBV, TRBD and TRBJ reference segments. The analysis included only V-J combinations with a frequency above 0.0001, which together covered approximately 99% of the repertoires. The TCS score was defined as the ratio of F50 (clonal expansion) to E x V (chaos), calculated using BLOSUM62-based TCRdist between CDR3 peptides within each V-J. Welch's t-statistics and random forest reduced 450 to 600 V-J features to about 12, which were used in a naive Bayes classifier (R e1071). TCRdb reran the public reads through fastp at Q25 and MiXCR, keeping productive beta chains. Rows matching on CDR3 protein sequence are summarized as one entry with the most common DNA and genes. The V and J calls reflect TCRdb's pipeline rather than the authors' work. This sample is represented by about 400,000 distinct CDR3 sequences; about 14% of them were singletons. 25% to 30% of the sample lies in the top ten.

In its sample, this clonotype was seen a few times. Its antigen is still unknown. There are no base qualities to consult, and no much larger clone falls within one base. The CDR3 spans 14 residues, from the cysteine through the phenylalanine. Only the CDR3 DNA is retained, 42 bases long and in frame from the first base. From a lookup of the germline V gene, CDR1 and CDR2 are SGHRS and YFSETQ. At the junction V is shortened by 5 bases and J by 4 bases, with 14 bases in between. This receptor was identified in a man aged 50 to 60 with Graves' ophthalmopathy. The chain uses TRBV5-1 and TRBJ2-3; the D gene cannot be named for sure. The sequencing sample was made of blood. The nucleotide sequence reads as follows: TGCGCCAGCAGATTTGGCATCAAGGCAGATACGCAGTATTTT. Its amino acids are CASRFGIKADTQYF.